The T cell receptor (beta chain) under discussion was sequenced for a study of technical replicates of blood from a handful of donors. This table comes from immunoSEQ multiplex PCR, and its TCRdb copy is limited to in-frame clones, with some not included. This sample carries approximately 81,000 clones, over 75% of them seen once, and the ten largest clones take approximately 4%. This CDR3 is 13 amino acids long. The V gene end was trimmed by 6 bases and the J gene end by 4 bases; junction bases not matched to a gene: 2. Germline CDR1 MNHEY, CDR2 SVGAGI. The clonotype was recovered from a human donor in good health. Some clones in this sample may be carry-over from other donors' samples. The rearrangement uses TRBV6-5 and TRBJ1-2; 10 positions match TRBD1. The source material was PBMCs. This CDR3 reads CASSWTGGYGYTF. The CDR3 DNA reads TGTGCCAGCAGCTGGACAGGGGGCTATGGCTACACCTTC.